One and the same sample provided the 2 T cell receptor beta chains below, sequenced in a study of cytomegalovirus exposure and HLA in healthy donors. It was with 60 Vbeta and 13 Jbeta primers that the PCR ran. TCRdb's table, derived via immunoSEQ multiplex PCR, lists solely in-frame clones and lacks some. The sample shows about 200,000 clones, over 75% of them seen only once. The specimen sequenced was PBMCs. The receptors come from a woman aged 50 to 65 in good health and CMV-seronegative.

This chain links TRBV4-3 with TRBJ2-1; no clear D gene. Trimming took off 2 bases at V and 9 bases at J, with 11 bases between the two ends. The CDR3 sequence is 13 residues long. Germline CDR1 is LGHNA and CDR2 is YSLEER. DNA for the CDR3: TGCGCCAGCAGCCAATTGAGCGAGGCTGAGCAGTTCTTC. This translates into CASSQLSEAEQFF.

CDR3 residues: CASRADRVNSPLHF. CDR3 sequence (DNA): TGTGCCAGCAGGGCAGACAGAGTCAATTCACCCCTCCACTTT. The chain has TRBV27 and TRBJ1-6; D may be TRBD1 (5 bases). V lost 6 bases and J lost 7, with 13 bases in between. The CDR3 runs to 14 residues. Germline CDR1 is MNHEY and CDR2 is SMNVEV (reference sequence).